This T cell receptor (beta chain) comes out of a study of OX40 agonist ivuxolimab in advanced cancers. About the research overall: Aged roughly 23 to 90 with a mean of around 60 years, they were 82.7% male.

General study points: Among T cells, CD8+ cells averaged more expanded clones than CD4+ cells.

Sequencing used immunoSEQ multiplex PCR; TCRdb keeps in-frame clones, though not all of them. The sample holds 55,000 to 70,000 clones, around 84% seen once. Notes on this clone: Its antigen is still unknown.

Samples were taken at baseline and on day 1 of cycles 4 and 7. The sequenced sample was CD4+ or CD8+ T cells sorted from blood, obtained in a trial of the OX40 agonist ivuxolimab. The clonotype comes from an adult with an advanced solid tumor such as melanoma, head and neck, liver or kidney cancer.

CDR3 coding DNA: TGTGCCTGGAGTGTCGGGGGGCAGAACGAGCAGTACTTC. Residues: CAWSVGGQNEQYF. The rearrangement uses TRBV30 and TRBJ2-7, with a possible D match to TRBD2 (7 bases). V was shortened by 0 bases and J by 5 bases, with 11 bases between the two germline ends. This CDR3 region has 13 residues. The germline CDR1 and CDR2 sequences are GTSNPN and SVGIG (reference sequence).